A selection of T cell receptor beta chains follows, all from one sample in a study of blood T cell repertoires in COVID-19. This table comes from immunoSEQ multiplex PCR, and its TCRdb copy is limited to in-frame clones, with some not included. The sample lists fewer than 200,000 clones; around 83% were seen once. Sequencing was carried out using peripheral blood. The receptor set was obtained from a woman aged 70-85 years with COVID-19, enrolled during active disease. CDR3s include the opening cysteine and the closing phenylalanine or tryptophan. A D gene is named only where the DNA matches it firmly. Clone size is not always given. Where it is, it says once, few, many or a class for expanded clones.

CDR3	DNA	size	D	V	J
CASSALGQGVNQPQHF	TGTGCCAGTAGTGCTCTCGGACAGGGAGTCAATCAGCCCCAGCATTTT	NA	TRBD1	TRBV19	TRBJ1-5
CASSLGLKETQYF	TGTGCCAGCAGCTTAGGACTCAAAGAGACCCAGTACTTC	NA	NA	TRBV11-2	TRBJ2-5
CSASRRDSVYEQYF	TGCAGTGCTAGTCGCCGGGACTCAGTTTACGAGCAGTACTTC	few	NA	TRBV20-1	TRBJ2-7
CASSPGTADFYGYTF	TGTGCCAGCTCACCCGGGACAGCGGACTTCTATGGCTACACCTTC	NA	TRBD1	TRBV18	TRBJ1-2
CASSLEPGTQYF	TGTGCCAGCAGCTTAGAGCCGGGGACCCAGTACTTC	NA	NA	TRBV13	TRBJ2-5
CATSASGGVETQYF	TGTGCCACCAGTGCTTCGGGAGGGGTTGAGACCCAGTACTTC	NA	TRBD2	TRBV24-1	TRBJ2-5
CASSLASTGNTIYF	TGTGCCAGCAGCTTAGCGTCCACTGGAAACACCATATATTTT	few	NA	TRBV7-9	TRBJ1-3
CASSHSGQIGEKLFF	TGTGCCAGCAGCCATTCGGGACAGATAGGTGAAAAACTGTTTTTT	NA	TRBD1	TRBV6-2/TRBV6-3	TRBJ1-4
CASGTVTYEQYF	TGTGCCAGCGGGACAGTTACCTACGAGCAGTACTTC	NA	TRBD1	TRBV28	TRBJ2-7
CASSSTLLNYGYTF	TGTGCCAGCAGTTCGACACTGCTTAACTATGGCTACACCTTC	NA	NA	TRBV28	TRBJ1-2
CASKVLGSRSEAFF	TGTGCCAGCAAAGTTCTAGGGAGTCGCTCTGAAGCTTTCTTT	few	NA	TRBV2	TRBJ1-1
CASSRGRVAYGYTF	TGTGCCAGCAGTAGGGGGCGGGTAGCCTATGGCTACACCTTC	NA	TRBD1	TRBV28	TRBJ1-2
CASSFEAASSTGELFF	TGTGCCAGCAGTTTTGAGGCGGCCTCAAGCACCGGGGAGCTGTTTTTT	NA	NA	TRBV28	TRBJ2-2
CASSAAGSYNEQFF	TGTGCCAGCAGTGCGGCGGGGTCCTACAATGAGCAGTTCTTC	NA	NA	TRBV2	TRBJ2-1
CASSRDDFQETQYF	TGTGCCAGCAGCCGAGATGACTTCCAAGAGACCCAGTACTTC	NA	NA	TRBV7-8	TRBJ2-5
CATRGGYDTQYF	TGTGCCACTCGGGGGGGATATGATACGCAGTATTTT	NA	TRBD2	TRBV10-3	TRBJ2-3
CASSSGWTAETQYF	TGTGCCAGCAGCTCCGGTTGGACAGCCGAGACCCAGTACTTC	NA	NA	TRBV7-2	TRBJ2-5
CASSGGENQPQHF	TGTGCCAGCAGTGGAGGGGAAAATCAGCCCCAGCATTTT	NA	NA	TRBV16	TRBJ1-5
CASSSRQGNQPQHF	TGTGCCAGCAGTTCCCGACAGGGGAATCAGCCCCAGCATTTT	NA	TRBD1	TRBV6-2/TRBV6-3	TRBJ1-5
CASSLRGRGGYTF	TGTGCCAGCAGTTTAAGGGGGCGCGGTGGCTACACCTTC	NA	TRBD1	TRBV27	TRBJ1-2
CASSQVNRNEKLFF	TGTGCCAGCAGTCAGGTTAACCGAAATGAAAAACTGTTTTTT	NA	NA	TRBV6-5	TRBJ1-4
CASTLSSPQETQYF	TGTGCCAGCACCCTATCTAGTCCCCAAGAGACCCAGTACTTC	NA	NA	TRBV2	TRBJ2-5